The subject of this entry is one T cell receptor (beta chain). Authors of the study amplified TCR beta CDR3 regions from RNA transcripts. First-round RT-PCR of the TCR CDR3 relied on the HTBI primer set. TCRdb itself ran the multiplex PCR reads through MiXCR, one entry per CDR3 protein. The data hold a few hundred thousand distinct CDR3 sequences, with roughly 25% observed a single time. Germline lookup yields CDR1 LGHDT and CDR2 YNNKEL (reference sequence). CDR3 size: 11 residues. Trimming removed 3 bases from V and 15 bases from J; junction bases left unmatched: 3. The data are from a study of T cells in Graves' hyperthyroidism and ophthalmopathy.

This chain connects TRBV3-1 to TRBJ2-1; the match to TRBD2 covers 9 bases. The TCR was taken from a man aged 45 to 65 with Graves' hyperthyroidism. The sample taken for sequencing was blood. The CDR3 sequence is CASSHSGSLFF. Written as DNA, the CDR3 is TGTGCCAGCAGCCATAGCGGGAGCCTGTTCTTC.